This T cell receptor beta chain was recorded in a study of blood T cell repertoires in COVID-19. Study-level background: Italy, Spain and the United States were the sources of the convalescent and acute COVID-19 samples. PBMCs, B-cell-depleted T cells, or T cells provided the cDNA or gDNA that made up the material.

The germline V gene has CDR1 SNHLY and CDR2 FYNNEI. J lost 1 base, V lost 6 bases, and 1 base had no gene match. CDR3 length: 15 residues. Source study methods: It was from reference gene primer amplification that nucleated cell counts were estimated. Clones were read by immunoSEQ multiplex PCR, and TCRdb kept only the in-frame ones, dropping some. The V and J calls and the clone size are those of that table, but D and trimming were determined from the DNA. The sample lists about 160,000 clones, 85% occurring once. This TCR came from a human donor with acute or convalescent COVID-19. The donor label of this sample is uncertain. The chain couples TRBV2 to TRBJ2-3, with 13 positions matching TRBD2. The sequencing input was peripheral blood. The CDR3 DNA reads TGTGCCAGCAGGGGACTAGCGGGACGCACAGATACGCAGTATTTT. It is translated as CASRGLAGRTDTQYF.